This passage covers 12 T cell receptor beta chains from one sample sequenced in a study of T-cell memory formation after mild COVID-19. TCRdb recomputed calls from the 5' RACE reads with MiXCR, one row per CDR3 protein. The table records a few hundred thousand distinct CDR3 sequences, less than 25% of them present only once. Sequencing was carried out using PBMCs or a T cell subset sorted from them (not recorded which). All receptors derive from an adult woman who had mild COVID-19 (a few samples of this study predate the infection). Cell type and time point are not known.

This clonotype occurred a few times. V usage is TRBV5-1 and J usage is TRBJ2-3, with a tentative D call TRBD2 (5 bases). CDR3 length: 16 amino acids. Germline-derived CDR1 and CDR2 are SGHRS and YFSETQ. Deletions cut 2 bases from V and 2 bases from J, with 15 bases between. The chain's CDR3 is CASSFGVDYITDTQYF. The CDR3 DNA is TGCGCCAGCAGCTTTGGCGTAGACTATATCACAGATACGCAGTATTTT.

CDR3: CASRRTEGSLAFF. The CDR3 DNA follows: TGTGCCAGCAGGCGGACAGAAGGGTCTCTGGCTTTCTTT. The chain joins TRBV27 to TRBJ1-1, with D tentatively TRBD1 (6 bases). The length of the CDR3 is 13 residues. The V end was cut by 6 bases, the J end by 11 bases, with 19 bases between. Per the germline V gene, CDR1 is MNHEY and CDR2 is SMNVEV (reference sequence).

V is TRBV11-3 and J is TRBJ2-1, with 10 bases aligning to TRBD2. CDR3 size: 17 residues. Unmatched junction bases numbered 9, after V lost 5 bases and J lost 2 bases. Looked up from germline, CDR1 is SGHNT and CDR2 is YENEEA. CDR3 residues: CASSPWIAGGTYNEQFF. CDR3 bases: TGTGCCAGCAGCCCCTGGATAGCGGGAGGTACCTACAATGAGCAGTTCTTC.

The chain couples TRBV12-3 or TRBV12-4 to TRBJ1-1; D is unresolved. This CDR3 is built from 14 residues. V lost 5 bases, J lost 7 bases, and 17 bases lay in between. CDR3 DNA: TGTGCCAGCAGTCCCCTCCTTAAGGGAAGTGAAGCTTTCTTT. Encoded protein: CASSPLLKGSEAFF.

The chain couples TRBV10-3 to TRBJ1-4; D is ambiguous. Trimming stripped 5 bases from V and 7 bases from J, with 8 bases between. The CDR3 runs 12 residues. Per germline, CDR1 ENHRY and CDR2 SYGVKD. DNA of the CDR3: TGTGCCATCAGTAGAGACCCTGAAAAACTGTTTTTT. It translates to CAISRDPEKLFF.

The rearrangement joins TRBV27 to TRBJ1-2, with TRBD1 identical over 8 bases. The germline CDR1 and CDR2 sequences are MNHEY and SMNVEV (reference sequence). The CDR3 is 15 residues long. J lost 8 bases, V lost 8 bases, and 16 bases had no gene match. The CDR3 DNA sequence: TGTGCCAGCTTTAAGACAGGGGTTAAGAAGGTCGGCTACACCTTC. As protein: CASFKTGVKKVGYTF.

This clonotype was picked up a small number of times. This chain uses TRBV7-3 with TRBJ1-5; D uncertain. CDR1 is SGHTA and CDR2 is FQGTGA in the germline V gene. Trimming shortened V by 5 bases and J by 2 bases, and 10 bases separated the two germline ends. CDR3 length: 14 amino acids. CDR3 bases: TGTGCCAGCAGCCTCCGGACGCGCAATCAGCCCCAGCATTTT. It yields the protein CASSLRTRNQPQHF.

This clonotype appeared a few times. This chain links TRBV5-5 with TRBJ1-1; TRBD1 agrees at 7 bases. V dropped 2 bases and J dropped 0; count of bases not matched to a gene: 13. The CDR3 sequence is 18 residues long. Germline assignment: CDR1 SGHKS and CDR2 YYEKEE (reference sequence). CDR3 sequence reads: CASSLGRDRRGLNTEAFF. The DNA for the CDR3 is TGTGCCAGCAGCTTAGGTCGGGACAGACGAGGTCTGAACACTGAAGCTTTCTTT.

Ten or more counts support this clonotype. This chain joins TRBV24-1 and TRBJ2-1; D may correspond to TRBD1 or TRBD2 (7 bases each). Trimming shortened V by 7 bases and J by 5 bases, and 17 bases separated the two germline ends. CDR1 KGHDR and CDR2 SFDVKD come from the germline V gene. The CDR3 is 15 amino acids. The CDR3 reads CATRGTAGQHNEQFF. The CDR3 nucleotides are TGTGCCACCAGAGGGACAGCGGGGCAGCACAATGAGCAGTTCTTC.

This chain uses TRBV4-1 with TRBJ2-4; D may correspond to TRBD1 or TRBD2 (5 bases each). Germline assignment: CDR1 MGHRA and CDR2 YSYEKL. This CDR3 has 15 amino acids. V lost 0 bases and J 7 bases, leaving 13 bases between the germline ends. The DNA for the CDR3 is TGCGCCAGCAGCCAAGACACCGGGACGGGCAACATTCAGTACTTC. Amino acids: CASSQDTGTGNIQYF.

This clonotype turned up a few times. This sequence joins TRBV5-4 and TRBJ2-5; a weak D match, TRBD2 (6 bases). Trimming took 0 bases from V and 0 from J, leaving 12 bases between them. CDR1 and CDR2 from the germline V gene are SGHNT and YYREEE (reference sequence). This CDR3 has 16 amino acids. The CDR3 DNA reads TGTGCCAGCAGCTTGGGGAGCGGAGGGGACCAAGAGACCCAGTACTTC. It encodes CASSLGSGGDQETQYF.

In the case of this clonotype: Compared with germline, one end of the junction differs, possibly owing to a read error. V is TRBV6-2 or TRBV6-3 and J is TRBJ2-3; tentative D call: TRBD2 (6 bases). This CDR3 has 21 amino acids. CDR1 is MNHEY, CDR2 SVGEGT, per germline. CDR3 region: CASSYPGEGDLFRGSTDTQYF. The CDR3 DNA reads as TGTGCCAGCAGTTACCCGGGGGAAGGGGACCTCTTTCGGGGAAGCACAGACACGCAGTATTTT.